The entry below describes one T cell receptor beta chain. What it recognizes is unknown. V dropped 9 bases and J dropped 6; count of bases not matched to a gene: 14. CDR1 and CDR2 from the germline V gene are SGDLS and YYNGEE. The CDR3 consists of 15 residues. The sample originates from a study of cytomegalovirus exposure and HLA in healthy donors. Study context: Early release data held 80 million to 100 million unique TCRs from HLA-typed donors.

Whole-study findings and limits: Some TCR beta chains (roughly 160 of them) were listed as cytomegalovirus-associated. Analyses of presence and absence presupposed an approximately uniform sequencing depth across donors. Under in vitro conditions, three CMV-associated chains were confirmed as specific for CMV antigens.

The PCR ran on 60 Vbeta and 13 Jbeta primers. The repertoire was sequenced with immunoSEQ multiplex PCR; TCRdb's copy has only in-frame clones and lacks some. The sample holds tens of thousands of clones; about 76% are singletons and the top ten take about 5%. This clonotype was sampled from a man between 45 and 60 years old in good health and CMV-seronegative. Source material: PBMCs. The gene calls are TRBV9 and TRBJ2-3, with 9 nucleotides matching TRBD2. CDR3 loop: CATSLRSGGTDTQYF. In DNA, the CDR3 is TGTGCCACCTCCTTAAGGAGCGGGGGGACGGATACGCAGTATTTT. Complete variable domain (other parts from reference TRBV9 and TRBJ2-3): DSGVTQTPKHLITATGQRVTLRCSPRSGDLSVYWYQQSLDQGLQFLIQYYNGEERAKGNILERFSAQQFPDLHSELNLSSLELGDSALYFCATSLRSGGTDTQYFGPGTRLTVL.